The sample holds a few counts of the clone carrying this T cell receptor beta chain. Germline CDR1 and CDR2: SEHNR and FQNEAQ (reference sequence). There are 12 residues in the CDR3. V was pared by 1 base and J by 9 bases, with 9 bases between. These data originate in a study of CD8+ T cells in alopecia areata. Study summary: Oral tofacitinib (5 to 10 mg twice daily) was administered to treated patients.

Extraction of RNA preceded its reverse transcription into cDNA, which served as the sequencing template. The protocol was immunoSEQ multiplex PCR, while the TCRdb copy is restricted to in-frame clones and leaves out a portion. This sample has 140,000 to 150,000 clones, with roughly 52% found just once. Treatment described: oral pan-JAK inhibitor, 5-10 mg twice daily. Lesional scalp tissue (obtained by punch biopsy) and peripheral blood were collected from alopecia areata patients. This sequence joins TRBV7-9 and TRBJ1-1, with no clear D. The sequencing used CD8+ T cells sorted from blood, collected at week 4, from a patient treated with tofacitinib. This sequence was found in a human donor with alopecia areata. The CDR3 here is CASSLDPSQAFF. The CDR3 region has the DNA TGTGCCAGCAGCTTAGACCCCTCTCAAGCTTTCTTT.